The sequence of this TCR beta chain was determined in a study of metastatic and nonmetastatic thyroid tumors. The wider study: From malignant and benign thyroid patients, repertoires in blood and in tumor or nodule tissue were compared.

With V trimmed by 2 bases and J by 0 bases, 1 base remained unmatched. The CDR3 consists of 15 residues. Looked up from germline, CDR1 is MNHEY and CDR2 is SMNVEV (reference sequence). There were no patients who had received any treatment before thyroid surgery. This clone was counted between two and nine times. What it recognizes is unknown. The authors' processing: Clinicopathological groups of papillary thyroid cancer showed CDR3 differences that were used to build a distant-metastasis classifier. TCRdb re-called clones via MiXCR from the PCR reads. The V and J calls and clone size are TCRdb's, not the authors'. Of about 69,000 clones listed, 13% to 15% were seen once; the top ten hold just over 6.5%. Study-level results: Reportedly, malignant thyroid tumors had significantly higher TCR beta diversity than benign nodules, in blood and tumor.

The V and J genes are TRBV27 and TRBJ2-7, with 10 bases that match TRBD2. Specimen: blood. This receptor was obtained from a male donor with papillary thyroid cancer or a benign thyroid nodule (not recorded which). Some clones in this sample may be carry-over from other donors' samples. CDR3 loop: CASSLTSGTSYEQYF. CDR3 in DNA: TGTGCCAGCAGTTTAACTAGCGGGACCTCCTACGAGCAGTACTTC.